A selection of T cell receptor beta chains follows, all from one sample in a study of CD8 T cells in ankylosing spondylitis. Via MiXCR, TCRdb re-called the 5' RACE reads, giving one row per CDR3 protein. Of roughly 180,000 distinct CDR3 sequences listed, 10% to 15% are singletons. The specimen sequenced was blood, either unsorted or a sorted T cell fraction (not recorded which). These receptor sequences come from a female donor with ankylosing spondylitis or in good health (not recorded which). Both conserved end residues are part of each CDR3. The order of the fields is D gene, J gene, V gene, clone size, CDR3 DNA, CDR3 protein. The D gene is left open where the match is weak. A clone size is listed for some rows: how often the clone was seen (once, few, many), or a class if it is expanded.

-,TRBJ2-1,TRBV12-5,few,TGTGCTAGTGGTTTGGCTGCATCCTACCCCAGTATCTTC,CASGLAASYPSIF
TRBD2,TRBJ2-2,TRBV5-1,-,TGCGCCAGCAGCGCGGGACTAGCGGTGGACACCGGGGAGCTGTTTTTT,CASSAGLAVDTGELFF
-,TRBJ1-1,TRBV6-1,many,TGTGCCAGCAGATGGACCGCGAACACTGAAGCTTTCTTT,CASRWTANTEAFF
TRBD1,TRBJ2-5,TRBV6-2/TRBV6-3,many,TGTGCCAGCAGTTACTCGAAACAGGGGTCAGAGACCCAGTACTTC,CASSYSKQGSETQYF
-,TRBJ1-1,TRBV6-2/TRBV6-3,many,TGTGCCACCCTAAGCCACCGGGCGAACACTGAAGCTTTCTTT,CATLSHRANTEAFF
TRBD1,TRBJ2-1,TRBV25-1,once,TGTGCCAGCAGTGAACAGGGGGTGAACAATGAGCAGTTCTTC,CASSEQGVNNEQFF
TRBD1,TRBJ2-7,TRBV3-1,few,TGTGCCAGCAGCCCCCGGGACAGGGGGCCTGACGAGCAGTACTTC,CASSPRDRGPDEQYF
TRBD2,TRBJ2-2,TRBV4-2,many,TGTGCCAGCAGCCAAGAAGGCCGAGCGGGAGTGCCAACCGGGGAGCTGTTTTTT,CASSQEGRAGVPTGELFF
TRBD2,TRBJ2-2,TRBV20-1,-,TGCAGTGCTAAGGGACTAGCGGGAGCCTCCGGGGAGCTGTTTTTT,CSAKGLAGASGELFF
-,TRBJ2-1,TRBV2,many,TGTGCCAGCAGTGGGGAGTACAATGAGCAGTTCTTC,CASSGEYNEQFF
-,TRBJ2-7,TRBV2,many,TGTGCCAGCAGGCTCGAGGGCTACGAGCAGTACTTC,CASRLEGYEQYF
-,TRBJ2-7,TRBV28,many,TGTGCCAGCAGTTTATTGGGGAAATACGAGCAGTACTTC,CASSLLGKYEQYF
-,TRBJ2-1,TRBV7-8,many,TGTGCCAGCAGCCCGAGCCCGGGACCCACCTGGGACAATGAGCAGTTCTTC,CASSPSPGPTWDNEQFF
TRBD2,TRBJ2-7,TRBV7-2,many,TGTGCCAGCAGCTTAGATTCGGGAGGAGCCGGCGAGCAGTACTTC,CASSLDSGGAGEQYF
TRBD2,TRBJ2-7,TRBV10-3,few,TGTGCCGTCCGGCCTAATAGCGGGAGCTCCTACGAGCAGTACTTC,CAVRPNSGSSYEQYF
-,TRBJ2-1,TRBV5-6,many,TGTGCCAGCAGCTTGCTTTCGGAGTCTCAGGGGAATGAGCAGTTCTTC,CASSLLSESQGNEQFF
-,TRBJ1-1,TRBV3-1,-,TGTGCCAGCAGCCGACCAGGGGTGATTAACACTGAAGCTTTCTTT,CASSRPGVINTEAFF
TRBD1,TRBJ2-7,TRBV7-2,many,TGTGCCAGCAGCATTACGTCGACAGGGGACTACGAGCAGTACTTC,CASSITSTGDYEQYF
TRBD1,TRBJ2-3,TRBV29-1,many,TGCAGCGTTCTCGAGGGACAGAGGGGAAATACGCAGTATTTT,CSVLEGQRGNTQYF
TRBD2,TRBJ2-1,TRBV7-9,many,TGTGCCAGCAATCCTAGCGGGGGCGGATACAATGAGCAGTTCTTC,CASNPSGGGYNEQFF
-,TRBJ1-4,TRBV12-3/TRBV12-4,many,TGTGCCAGCAGTTTCCCCATTCCTCGAACTAATGAAAAACTGTTTTTT,CASSFPIPRTNEKLFF
-,TRBJ2-7,TRBV5-1,-,TGCGCCAGCAGATCAAGCGGGCCTGAGGAGCAGTACTTC,CASRSSGPEEQYF
TRBD2,TRBJ2-1,TRBV7-9,-,TGTGCCAGCAGCCTCGGACTAGCGGCCAATGAGCAGTTCTTC,CASSLGLAANEQFF
-,TRBJ2-5,TRBV11-3,few,TGTGCCAGCAGCTTAGATCTTGGGAGAATCCAAGAGACCCAGTACTTC,CASSLDLGRIQETQYF
TRBD1,TRBJ2-4,TRBV28,-,TGTGCCACCTCTCTACAGGGGTCGATAGCCAAAAACATTCAGTACTTC,CATSLQGSIAKNIQYF
-,TRBJ1-6,TRBV12-3/TRBV12-4,-,TGTGCCAGCAGTTTTGGGGTCGGTTCACCCCTCCACTTT,CASSFGVGSPLHF
-,TRBJ1-1,TRBV7-2,-,TGTGCCAGCAGCTTAGGATTGAACACTGAAGTTTTCTTT,CASSLGLNTEVFF
-,TRBJ2-1,TRBV24-1,-,TGTGCCACCAGTGATTTATACCAGGGTTACAGTGAGCAGTTCTTC,CATSDLYQGYSEQFF
-,TRBJ2-5,TRBV18,many,TGTGCCAGCTCACCTCAGACAGGCGGACGGGAGACCCAGTACTTC,CASSPQTGGRETQYF
-,TRBJ1-1,TRBV29-1,many,TGCAGCGCCGCCGTGGGGGTCACTGAAGCTTTCTTT,CSAAVGVTEAFF
-,TRBJ1-1,TRBV12-3/TRBV12-4,few,TGTGCCAGCAGGCGAGCCGCGGTGGACACTGAAGCTTTCTTT,CASRRAAVDTEAFF
TRBD1,TRBJ2-2,TRBV7-2,many,TGTGCCAGCAGCTTAAGACAGGGGCCGGAAGGCGGGGAGCTGTTTTTT,CASSLRQGPEGGELFF
-,TRBJ2-1,TRBV27,few,TGTGCCAGTTTTAGCGGACCCTTCTCCTACAATGAGCAGTTCTTC,CASFSGPFSYNEQFF
TRBD1,TRBJ1-1,TRBV27,many,TGTGCCAGCAGTACGAACAGGGGCCTGAACACTGAAGCTTTCTTT,CASSTNRGLNTEAFF
-,TRBJ2-2,TRBV4-3,-,TGCGCCAGCAGCCAAGATTATCTACCCACCGGGGAGCTGTTTTTT,CASSQDYLPTGELFF
TRBD1,TRBJ2-1,TRBV6-1,-,TGTGCCAGCAGGGACAAGGACAGGGGTTACAATGAGCAGTTCTTC,CASRDKDRGYNEQFF
TRBD2,TRBJ2-3,TRBV20-1,few,TGCAGTGCTATAGCGGGGTCCACAGATACGCAGTATTTT,CSAIAGSTDTQYF
TRBD1,TRBJ1-2,TRBV3-1,many,TGTGCCAGCAGCCAAGGGGCACAGGGGAGCTACACCTTC,CASSQGAQGSYTF
-,TRBJ2-2,TRBV12-3/TRBV12-4,many,TGTGCCAGCAGAGCGGCTTGGGCCGGGGAGCTGTTTTTT,CASRAAWAGELFF
TRBD1,TRBJ1-6,TRBV20-1,many,TGCAGTGCTAGAGACTTGGGACAGTCCTATAATTCACCCCTCCACTTT,CSARDLGQSYNSPLHF
-,TRBJ2-6,TRBV4-3,-,TGCGCCAGCAGCCAAACGGTCTCTGGGGCCAACGTCCTGACTTTC,CASSQTVSGANVLTF
TRBD2,TRBJ2-2,TRBV20-1,many,TGCAGTGCTAGGGCGGGAGGGCAAGTCGGGGAGCTGTTTTTT,CSARAGGQVGELFF
-,TRBJ1-5,TRBV20-1,many,TGCAGTGCGAGACGGATTAATCAGCCCCAGCATTTT,CSARRINQPQHF
TRBD1,TRBJ1-1,TRBV5-1,many,TGCGCCAGCCAAGGACAGGGGGCGTCGGTGGGCACTGAAGCTTTCTTT,CASQGQGASVGTEAFF
-,TRBJ1-5,TRBV6-1,many,TGTGCCAGCAGACCCCTCACAGGGTGGGGCAATCAGCCCCAGCATTTT,CASRPLTGWGNQPQHF
-,TRBJ2-2,TRBV21-1,many,TGTGCCAGCAGCAAAAGTCACAGAGGGACAGGGGGACCGACCGGGGAGCTGTTTTTT,CASSKSHRGTGGPTGELFF
-,TRBJ1-2,TRBV12-3/TRBV12-4,many,TGTGCCAGCACTCGAACTTTGTTGAACTATGGCTACACCTTC,CASTRTLLNYGYTF
-,TRBJ1-4,TRBV3-1,-,TGTGCCAGCAGTCCCGGGGGACTTCGAGAGGAAAAACTGTTTTTT,CASSPGGLREEKLFF
-,TRBJ2-3,TRBV5-1,many,TGCGCCAGCAGCGGAGGAGGAGGGGCCGCAGATACGCAGTATTTT,CASSGGGGAADTQYF
TRBD2,TRBJ2-1,TRBV28,-,TGTGCCAGCAGTACAACCGGGACTATCATTAGCAATGAGCAGTTCTTC,CASSTTGTIISNEQFF
TRBD2,TRBJ2-7,TRBV7-8,many,TGTGCCAGCAGCCTCCGGACTAGCGGGAGCGAGCAGTACTTC,CASSLRTSGSEQYF
-,TRBJ1-2,TRBV12-3/TRBV12-4,many,TGTGCCAGCAGCCAGGGTTGGTATGGCTACACCTTC,CASSQGWYGYTF
-,TRBJ1-3,TRBV10-3,many,TGTGCCATCAGTGAGTCGTTAGGAAGAACTGGAAACACCATATATTTT,CAISESLGRTGNTIYF